A selection of T cell receptor beta chains follows, all from one sample in a study of technical replicates of blood from several donors. TCRdb's copy holds only in-frame clones and misses some; the assay was immunoSEQ multiplex PCR. The sample holds approximately 51,000 clones, just under 95% seen once. The sequencing sample was made of PBMCs. The receptors come from a human donor in good health. Some clones in this sample may be carry-over from other donors' samples. Each CDR3 is given with its conserved first and last residue. The D gene is left open where the match is weak. Rows give clone size only sometimes, using once, few, many, or a class for an expanded clone.

j_call | v_call | clone_size | d_call | cdr3_nt | cdr3_aa
TRBJ1-1 | TRBV21-1 | . | . | TGTGCCAGCAGCAAAGGCGCAACTCCGACAGCTGAAGCTTTCTTT | CASSKGATPTAEAFF
TRBJ2-5 | TRBV5-4 | . | TRBD2 | TGTGCCAGCAGCCAGGGACTAGCGGGAAGCAAGTGGGAGACCCAGTACTTC | CASSQGLAGSKWETQYF
TRBJ1-1 | TRBV4-1 | . | TRBD1 | TGCGCCAGCAGCCGGTCGGGACAGATTAACACTGAAGCTTTCTTT | CASSRSGQINTEAFF
TRBJ2-7 | TRBV11-2 | . | TRBD2 | TGTGCCAGCAGCTTAGACCGGACTAGCGGGAGGTCCTACGAGCAGTACTTC | CASSLDRTSGRSYEQYF
TRBJ1-6 | TRBV29-1 | . | . | TGCAGCGCCGCACGGCACAGCAAAAGCTCCTATAATTCACCCCTCCACTTT | CSAARHSKSSYNSPLHF
TRBJ2-2 | TRBV12-5 | . | . | TGTGCTAGTGGTTTGTCAGGATTAGACACCGGGGAGCTGTTTTTT | CASGLSGLDTGELFF
TRBJ2-2 | TRBV11-2 | . | . | TGTGCCAGCAGCCGGGTAGGGGGGAGGGGCCACGGGGAGCTGTTTTTT | CASSRVGGRGHGELFF
TRBJ1-1 | TRBV6-5 | . | . | TGTGCCAGCAGTAATCGGCCGGGGGGCGCTGAAGCTTTCTTT | CASSNRPGGAEAFF
TRBJ1-1 | TRBV5-5 | . | . | TGTGCCAGCAGCTCAATCCAGGGTGCCACTGAAGCTTTCTTT | CASSSIQGATEAFF
TRBJ2-2 | TRBV4-1 | . | TRBD2 | TGCGCCAGCAGCCAAGAGACTAGCGGGCCGACCGGGGAGCTGTTTTTT | CASSQETSGPTGELFF
TRBJ2-7 | TRBV6-5 | . | TRBD2 | TGTGCCAGCAGTCCCGGGACTACACTTTACGAGCAGTACTTC | CASSPGTTLYEQYF
TRBJ1-5 | TRBV6-5 | . | . | TGTGCCAGCAGCCAGGGTGGCAATCAGCCCCAGCATTTT | CASSQGGNQPQHF
TRBJ1-2 | TRBV6-1 | . | . | TGTGCCAGCAGTGAGGGGAGCTATGGCTACACCTTC | CASSEGSYGYTF
TRBJ2-7 | TRBV13 | once | TRBD2 | TGTGCCAGCAGCTTAGGGCTGGTTGGGGCGGGAGTTGAGCAGTACTTC | CASSLGLVGAGVEQYF
TRBJ2-5 | TRBV7-9 | . | TRBD1 | TGTGCCAGCAGCCACACCCGGGACAGAAAAGAGACCCAGTACTTC | CASSHTRDRKETQYF
TRBJ2-1 | TRBV14 | . | . | TGTGCCAGCAGCCGAAGTACTGGGGCCTCCTACAATGAGCAGTTCTTC | CASSRSTGASYNEQFF
TRBJ2-7 | TRBV11-3 | . | TRBD1 | TGTGCCAGCAGCCCGCAGGGGGGACAGGGAATCTACGAGCAGTACTTC | CASSPQGGQGIYEQYF
TRBJ2-7 | TRBV7-6 | . | . | TGTGCCAGCAGCTCCGCATCCTTGTGGACACCGCAGTACTTC | CASSSASLWTPQYF
TRBJ2-3 | TRBV7-3 | . | TRBD2 | TGTGCCAGCAGCTTATTAGCGGGAGGCCTCGATACGCAGTATTTT | CASSLLAGGLDTQYF
TRBJ1-2 | TRBV14 | . | TRBD1 | TGTGCCAGCAGCCGTACGACAGGGCCGTTGGGCTACACCTTC | CASSRTTGPLGYTF
TRBJ1-4 | TRBV4-1 | . | TRBD1 | TGCGCCAGCAGAAACAGGGGGCAGCTTAGTGAAAAACTGTTTTTT | CASRNRGQLSEKLFF
TRBJ1-1 | TRBV29-1 | . | . | TGCAGGGGGGGGGAACTAGACACTGAAGCTTTCTTT | CRGGELDTEAFF
TRBJ1-1 | TRBV2 | . | . | TGTGCCAGCAACATAGCGGGGGCGATGACTGAAGCTTTCTTT | CASNIAGAMTEAFF
TRBJ2-7 | TRBV5-1 | . | . | TGCGCCAGCAGCTTAACTAGTTCCTACGAGCAGTACTTC | CASSLTSSYEQYF
TRBJ2-5 | TRBV5-1 | . | . | TGCGCCAGCTCCACCCGGCCAGGGGCGCAAGAGACCCAGTACTTC | CASSTRPGAQETQYF
TRBJ1-1 | TRBV2 | . | . | TGTGCCAGCAGTGAATGGGGGCAAGCTTTCTTT | CASSEWGQAFF
TRBJ2-7 | TRBV21-1 | . | . | TGTGCCAGCAGCCCTCTTGTGGGGGGGCGGGGATCCTCCTACGAGCAGTACTTC | CASSPLVGGRGSSYEQYF
TRBJ2-7 | TRBV7-8 | . | TRBD1 | TGTGCCAGCAGCTTAGCGACAGGGACCAACCACGAGCAGTACTTC | CASSLATGTNHEQYF
TRBJ2-1 | TRBV28 | . | TRBD2 | TGTGCCAGCAGTCAACTAGCGGGGGAGCAGTTCTTC | CASSQLAGEQFF
TRBJ2-3 | TRBV5-5 | . | . | TGTGCCAGCAGCTTGGCGGTAGGAGCCACAGATACGCAGTATTTT | CASSLAVGATDTQYF
TRBJ1-2 | TRBV4-1 | . | TRBD1 | TGCGCCAGCAGCCAAGATGATCAGGCAGGGGGCTCCTGGGGCTACACCTTC | CASSQDDQAGGSWGYTF
TRBJ1-5 | TRBV19 | . | TRBD1 | TGTGCCAGTAAAGGACAGGGCAATGGAGCCCAGCATTTT | CASKGQGNGAQHF
TRBJ2-1 | TRBV5-1 | . | TRBD2 | TGCGCCAGCAGCGTCAGCGGGGGTTACAATGAGCAGTTCTTC | CASSVSGGYNEQFF
TRBJ2-7 | TRBV6-5 | once | . | TGTGCCAGCAGTTACTCGACTAGCTCCTACGAGCAGTACTTC | CASSYSTSSYEQYF
TRBJ2-5 | TRBV9 | . | TRBD1 | TGTGCCAGCAGCGCTACCGGGACAGAAGAGACCCAGTACTTC | CASSATGTEETQYF
TRBJ2-2 | TRBV4-2 | medium-sized | TRBD2 | TGTGCCAGCAGCCAAGGGCTAGCGGCAGTGGAGCTGTTTTTT | CASSQGLAAVELFF
TRBJ2-6 | TRBV6-4 | few | . | TGTGCCAGCAGTGACGGGGGGTCTGGGGCCAACGTCCTGACTTTC | CASSDGGSGANVLTF
TRBJ1-5 | TRBV2 | . | TRBD1 | TGTGCCAGCAGCCCCGACAGGGGGCGCGAACAGCCCCAGCATTTT | CASSPDRGREQPQHF
TRBJ2-2 | TRBV16 | . | . | TGTGCCAGCAGCCAAGTTGCTACGAACACCGGGGAGCTGTTTTTT | CASSQVATNTGELFF
TRBJ2-4 | TRBV11-3 | once | . | TGTGCCAGCAGTTTATATCCCCCCCCGGACATTCAGTACTTC | CASSLYPPPDIQYF
TRBJ2-5 | TRBV25-1 | . | TRBD2 | TGTGCCAGCAGTGTGCGACTAGCTGTTGGGGAGACCCAGTACTTC | CASSVRLAVGETQYF
TRBJ2-7 | TRBV14 | . | . | TGTGCCAGCAGCCAAGAGCTTCGTGGGCGCGGGTTCGCCCACGAGCAGTACTTC | CASSQELRGRGFAHEQYF